The 7 T cell receptor beta chains below come from one sample, sequenced in a study of T cells in Graves' hyperthyroidism and ophthalmopathy. Regions amplified from RNA transcripts were the TCR beta CDR3 regions. TCR CDR3 regions were first amplified by RT-PCR with HTBI primers. MiXCR was run by TCRdb on the multiplex PCR reads, yielding one entry per CDR3 protein. The table has some 510,000 distinct CDR3 sequences, about 20% seen once; the top ten hold 26%. The sample taken for sequencing was blood. The receptors derive from a man aged 18-30 years with Graves' hyperthyroidism.

This clonotype was found many times. J is TRBJ2-7 and V is TRBV29-1; D perhaps matches TRBD2 (7 bases). V was clipped by 4 bases and J by 1 base, with 14 bases between them. The CDR3 contains 14 residues. Per the germline V gene, CDR1 is SQVTM and CDR2 is ANQGSEA. CDR3 protein: CSVVPRGASYEQYF. The DNA of the CDR3 is TGCAGCGTTGTCCCACGGGGGGCATCCTACGAGCAGTACTTC.

This clonotype was counted a few times. The gene calls are TRBV14 and TRBJ2-2, with D perhaps matching TRBD1 (6 bases). Per the germline V gene, CDR1 is SGHDN and CDR2 is FVKESK. The ends were cut back, 2 bases at V and 4 bases at J, with 17 bases in the middle. This CDR3 is built from 17 residues. This chain's CDR3 is CASSQRQKGHFTGELFF. Here the CDR3 DNA reads TGTGCCAGCAGCCAACGTCAAAAGGGACACTTCACCGGGGAGCTGTTTTTT.

This clonotype was seen repeatedly, ten times or more. The chain carries TRBV20-1 and TRBJ1-1; possibly TRBD1 for D (6 bases). The CDR3 totals 15 residues. Germline V gene lookup returns CDR1 DFQATT and CDR2 SNEGSKA (reference sequence). V was clipped by 7 bases and J by 1 base, with 19 bases between them. CDR3 DNA: TGCAGTGAGTGGGGACACACGAGGGGGAACACTGAAGCTTTCTTT. It yields the protein CSEWGHTRGNTEAFF.

With regard to this clonotype: A much larger clone is a single base away; this may be a read error. The V and J genes are TRBV5-1 and TRBJ1-1; D is undetermined. The CDR3 is 14 amino acids. Germline-derived CDR1 and CDR2 are SGHRS and YFSETQ. The CDR3 loop reads CTSSLLHGNTEAFF. The CDR3 DNA is TGCACCAGCAGCTTGTTACACGGGAACACTGAAGCTTTCTTT.

Concerning this clonotype itself: One end of the junction is discordant with germline, which a read error may explain. The chain couples TRBV5-1 to TRBJ2-4; TRBD1 matches 11 bases. The CDR3 runs 17 residues. Per the germline V gene, CDR1 is SGHRS and CDR2 is YFSETQ. The CDR3 nucleotides are TGCGCCAGCAGCCAAGGGACAGGGGGAGGTTCAAAAAGCATTCAGTACTTC. It yields the protein CASSQGTGGGSKSIQYF.

The chain carries TRBV25-1 and TRBJ2-7; 8 bases fit TRBD2. The V segment lost 6 bases and the J segment 2 bases; nucleotides outside the gene matches: 24. The CDR3 is 20 residues long. In germline, CDR1 is MGHDK, CDR2 SYGVNS. CDR3 bases: TGTGCCAGCAGATCGATTAAAGGGAGAGTTGCCCGGGAGGGAACCTACGAGCAGTACTTC. Translated, it gives CASRSIKGRVAREGTYEQYF.

In its sample, this clonotype was seen many times. The chain carries TRBV28 and TRBJ2-2; 9 positions match TRBD2. Germline CDR1 and CDR2: MDHEN and SYDVKM. This CDR3 is built from 16 residues. The J segment lost 6 bases and the V segment lost 5 bases, leaving 10 bases of the junction unmatched. CDR3 sequence reads: CASSSPGTSWAGELFF. The CDR3 bases are TGTGCCAGCAGTAGCCCCGGGACTAGCTGGGCCGGGGAGCTGTTTTTT.